Presented here are 15 T cell receptor beta chains from one specimen sequenced in a study of T cells in women clearing cervical HPV infection (dated by TCRdb to the late 2010s). Libraries were constructed by the immunoSEQ multiplex PCR assay. TCRdb's version of the immuneACCESS table is confined to in-frame rearrangements and falls short of the full clone set. An unresolved V gene accounts for under half of the shortfall where checked; the remainder is of unknown origin. For this sample, the table gives about 46,000 clones. About a third of the sample lies in the top ten. Input material: blood buffy coat. The receptors were gathered from a woman aged 18 to 75 with a cervical HPV16 infection that either progressed to CIN3+ or cleared (not recorded which).

Worth noting for this clone: The CDR3 end is not reached by the read, which stops 3 residues before it; the germline J gene fills it in. J is TRBJ2-3 and V is TRBV2; no clear D. The CDR3 is 14 amino acids. CDR1 and CDR2 from the germline V gene are SNHLY and FYNNEI. Trimming shortened V by 6 bases and J by 0 bases, and 10 bases separated the two germline ends. CDR3 amino acids: CASSRLESTDTQYF. The DNA read from the CDR3 is TGTGCCAGCAGCCGACTGGAGAGCACAGATACG.

With respect to this clone: Read data end 3 residues before the CDR3 end; the end is taken from the germline J gene. V gene TRBV6-4 combines with J gene TRBJ1-4; 9 nucleotides line up with TRBD1. The CDR3 is 14 amino acids. J gave up 8 bases and V 5 bases, and 6 bases lay outside the gene matches. The germline gives CDR1 MRHNA, CDR2 SNTAGT. CDR3 DNA (partial): TGTGCCAGCAGTCCCGGGACAGGGCACGAAAAA. It specifies CASSPGTGHEK. In full, the CDR3 is CASSPGTGHEKLFF.

Details on this clone: The read stops 3 residues short of the end of the CDR3; the missing end is completed from the germline J gene. V and J are TRBV7-3 and TRBJ2-7, with a weak D call TRBD2 (6 bases). Germline CDR1 SGHTA, CDR2 FQGTGA. The CDR3 totals 13 residues. V was clipped by 3 bases and J by 5 bases, with 11 bases between them. The CDR3 spells CASSFLRGHEQYF. The covered CDR3 bases are TGTGCCAGCAGCTTTTTGCGGGGACACGAG.

Comment on this clone: The read falls 3 residues short of the CDR3 end, and the missing part is taken from the germline J gene. The V gene is TRBV7-2, the J gene TRBJ1-2, with unresolved D. Trimming removed 3 bases from V and 7 bases from J, with 6 bases in between. The CDR3 covers 11 residues. CDR1 is SGHTA and CDR2 is FQGNSA in the germline V gene. The DNA read from the CDR3 is TGTGCCAGCAGCTTCAAATCTGGC. It specifies CASSFKSG. The full CDR3 is CASSFKSGYTF.

In regard to this clone: The CDR3 goes on 3 residues after the read ends, and that part is filled in from the germline J gene. The rearrangement uses TRBV19 and TRBJ1-2; possible D gene TRBD1, 5 bases. The CDR3 has 15 amino acids. The V end was cut by 4 bases, the J end by 4 bases, with 16 bases between. Germline CDR1 is LNHDA and CDR2 is SQIVND (reference sequence). CDR3 amino acids: CASSTSQGIGYGYTF. The sequenced CDR3 bases are TGTGCCAGTAGTACGTCCCAGGGTATCGGCTATGGC. Full variable domain (outside the CDR3, taken from reference TRBV19 and TRBJ1-2): DGGITQSPKYLFRKEGQNVTLSCEQNLNHDAMYWYRQDPGQGLRLIYYSQIVNDFQKGDIAEGYSVSREKKESFPLTVTSAQKNPTAFYLCASSTSQGIGYGYTFGSGTRLTVV.

Regarding this clone: The read falls 3 residues short of the CDR3 end, and the missing part is taken from the germline J gene. The chain carries TRBV4-2 and TRBJ2-1; 10 nucleotides align to TRBD2. J gave up 4 bases and V 6 bases, and 6 bases lay outside the gene matches. CDR3 length: 15 residues. Germline V lookup: CDR1 LGHNA, CDR2 YNFKEQ. CDR3 amino acids: CASRELAGGYNEQFF. The CDR3 bases that were read are TGTGCCAGCAGGGAATTAGCGGGGGGATACAATGAG.

As concerns this clone: Sequencing ends 3 residues short of the CDR3 end; the germline J gene provides the rest. The chain combines TRBV5-7 with TRBJ1-5; no definite D call. TRBV5-7 is assigned to the ORF class and has an uncertain function. V was pared by 3 bases and J by 4 bases, with 14 bases between. There are 15 residues in the CDR3. CDR3 DNA (partial): TGTGCCAGCAGCTCCCCCCTCAGGCCAAATCAGCCC. Protein sequence: CASSSPLRPNQP. The whole CDR3 protein is CASSSPLRPNQPQHF.

Turning to this clone: The observed sequence ends 3 residues before the CDR3 terminus, with the missing tail filled in from the germline J gene. This chain links TRBV5-1 with TRBJ2-2, with 8 bases identical to TRBD2. There are 15 residues in the CDR3. Germline V CDR1 and CDR2: SGHRS, YFSETQ. With V trimmed by 4 bases and J by 7 bases, 9 bases remained unmatched. The DNA read from the CDR3 is TGCGCCAGCAGCGCCACTAGCGGAGCTAACGGGGAG. It is translated as CASSATSGANGE. The whole CDR3 protein is CASSATSGANGELFF.

For this clone: The read comes to an end 3 residues before the CDR3 does, leaving the germline J gene to fill in the end. V usage is TRBV6-2 or TRBV6-3 and J usage is TRBJ2-2; D perhaps matches TRBD2 (5 bases). The CDR3 loop spans 15 amino acids. Per germline, CDR1 MNHEY and CDR2 SVGEGT. V lost 6 bases, J lost 4 bases, and 15 bases lay in between. The part of the CDR3 DNA that was read is TGTGCCAGCAGCCTAACAAGGAGCGGCACCGGGGAG. This translates into CASSLTRSGTGE. The entire CDR3 protein is CASSLTRSGTGELFF.

Regarding this clone: The read gets to within 3 residues of the CDR3 end, and the germline J gene fills in the rest. The chain has TRBV10-3 and TRBJ2-2; weak D call: TRBD2 (6 bases). Germline V gene sequence: CDR1 ENHRY, CDR2 SYGVKD. The CDR3 length is 11 residues. The ends were cut back, 8 bases at V and 6 bases at J, with 7 bases in the middle. The CDR3 sequence: CAIGGAGELFF. The covered CDR3 bases are TGTGCCATCGGAGGGGCCGGGGAG.

As to this clone: With the read ending 3 residues before the CDR3 end, the germline J gene is used to fill in that end. V is TRBV7-9 and J is TRBJ2-5, with TRBD2 identical over 11 bases. Germline CDR1 is SEHNR and CDR2 is FQNEAQ (reference sequence). CDR3 length: 15 amino acids. Trimming at V came to 6 bases and at J to 1 base, leaving 4 bases not matched to a gene. The sequenced part of the CDR3 DNA is TGTGCCAGCAGACAGGGACTAGCGGTCCAAGAGACC. Translation: CASRQGLAVQET. The full CDR3 sequence reads CASRQGLAVQETQYF. Full variable domain (rest looked up from reference TRBV7-9 and TRBJ2-5): DTGVSQNPRHKITKRGQNVTFRCDPISEHNRLYWYRQTLGQGPEFLTYFQNEAQLEKSRLLSDRFSAERPKGSFSTLEIQRTEQGDSAMYLCASRQGLAVQETQYFGPGTRLLVL.

To note about this clone: The read is 3 residues too short to cover the CDR3 end, so that end is filled in from the germline J gene. The genes are TRBV30 and TRBJ2-3; a possible D gene is TRBD2 (5 bases). Germline V lookup: CDR1 GTSNPN, CDR2 SVGIG (reference sequence). There are 12 residues in the CDR3. Trimming left V 4 bases short and J 4 bases short, with 9 bases between. The CDR3 is CAWTSSADTQYF. CDR3 DNA, as far as it was read: TGTGCCTGGACTAGCTCCGCAGATACG.

About this clone itself: With the read ending 3 residues before the CDR3 end, the germline J gene is used to fill in that end. This sequence joins TRBV19 and TRBJ1-2; the match to TRBD1 covers 7 bases. Germline assignment: CDR1 LNHDA and CDR2 SQIVND (reference sequence). The CDR3 length is 13 residues. CDR3 amino acids: CASSIVRGGDYTF. The part of the CDR3 DNA that was read is TGTGCCAGTAGTATCGTTCGAGGGGGCGAC. The full variable domain, with the rest looked up from reference TRBV19 and TRBJ1-2, is DGGITQSPKYLFRKEGQNVTLSCEQNLNHDAMYWYRQDPGQGLRLIYYSQIVNDFQKGDIAEGYSVSREKKESFPLTVTSAQKNPTAFYLCASSIVRGGDYTFGSGTRLTVV.

Comments on this clone: The read terminates 3 residues ahead of where the CDR3 ends, so the germline J gene completes it. This sequence joins TRBV30 and TRBJ2-7; TRBD2 agrees at 10 bases. This CDR3 comprises 14 residues. From germline, CDR1 is GTSNPN and CDR2 SVGIG (reference sequence). With V trimmed by 4 bases and J by 4 bases, 7 bases remained unmatched. The covered CDR3 bases are TGTGCCTGGACTTTAGCGGGAGGCCCGTACGAG. Its translation: CAWTLAGGPYE. The full CDR3 sequence reads CAWTLAGGPYEQYF.

To note about this clone: The read terminates 3 residues before the CDR3 end, so the remaining end is supplied by the germline J gene. The chain uses TRBV7-8 and TRBJ2-2; TRBD1 matches 7 bases. The CDR3 loop spans 14 amino acids. Germline CDR1 and CDR2: SGHVS and FQNEAQ. J lost 4 bases, V lost 7 bases, and 6 bases had no gene match. The CDR3 bases that were read are TGTGCCAGCATAGAGGGGGCGGGCACCGGGGAG. This codes for CASIEGAGTGE. The complete CDR3 protein is CASIEGAGTGELFF.